Presented here are 20 T cell receptor beta chains from one specimen sequenced in a study of T-cell memory formation after mild COVID-19. TCRdb analysed the 5' RACE reads with MiXCR anew, one entry per CDR3 protein. The sample has 300,000 to 400,000 distinct CDR3 sequences, roughly 13% seen once; the top ten hold about 21%. The sample consisted of PBMCs or a T cell subset sorted from them (not recorded which). The receptors come from a man younger than 35 who had mild COVID-19 (a few samples of this study predate the infection). Cell type and time point are not known.

The V gene is TRBV20-1, the J gene TRBJ1-4, with TRBD1 as a possible D gene (6 bases). The CDR3 loop spans 14 amino acids. With 4 bases removed from V and 6 bases from J, the gap between germline ends came to 15 bases. Germline loops: CDR1 DFQATT, CDR2 SNEGSKA (reference sequence). The CDR3 region is CSATYGGHDEKLFF. As DNA, the CDR3 is TGCAGTGCTACGTACGGGGGGCATGATGAAAAACTGTTTTTT.

V and J are TRBV10-3 and TRBJ2-6; D gene unclear. CDR1 and CDR2 from the germline V gene are ENHRY and SYGVKD. CDR3 size: 16 residues. The V end was cut by 2 bases, the J end by 0 bases, with 8 bases between. DNA for the CDR3: TGTGCCATCAGTGAGCGGGCCTCCTCTGGGGCCAACGTCCTGACTTTC. Amino acid sequence: CAISERASSGANVLTF.

The rearrangement links TRBV24-1 to TRBJ2-3; weak D call: TRBD2 (6 bases). V was clipped by 9 bases and J by 2 bases, with 8 bases between them. CDR3 length: 12 amino acids. Looked up from germline, CDR1 is KGHDR and CDR2 is SFDVKD. The CDR3 sequence is CATGGNTDTQYF. The CDR3, as DNA: TGTGCCACCGGCGGGAACACAGATACGCAGTATTTT.

This clonotype was counted only a few times. The J gene is TRBJ1-1, the V gene TRBV2; 12 nucleotides align to TRBD1. Germline trimming cut 8 bases from V and 1 base from J; bases unmatched to any gene: 11. The CDR3 totals 17 residues. Looked up from germline, CDR1 is SNHLY and CDR2 is FYNNEI. CDR3 amino acids: CASFLPRGQGANTEAFF. In nucleotides, the CDR3 is TGTGCCAGCTTTCTACCCAGGGGACAGGGGGCGAACACTGAAGCTTTCTTT.

This clonotype has a handful of counts. This chain connects TRBV20-1 to TRBJ2-3, with 8 bases lining up with TRBD2. CDR1 is DFQATT and CDR2 is SNEGSKA in the germline V gene (reference sequence). The CDR3 runs to 12 residues. The V segment lost 5 bases and the J segment 6 bases; nucleotides outside the gene matches: 4. For the CDR3, the DNA is TGCAGTGCTCCCCCTAGCGGGGATACGCAGTATTTT. Its protein product is CSAPPSGDTQYF.

The chain combines TRBV6-1 with TRBJ1-6; D call uncertain. The germline gives CDR1 MNHNS, CDR2 SASEGT. The CDR3 loop spans 11 amino acids. With 4 bases removed from V and 8 bases from J, the gap between germline ends came to 3 bases. The chain's CDR3 is CASSVDSPLHF. The CDR3 region has the DNA TGTGCCAGCAGTGTCGATTCACCCCTCCACTTT.

V and J are TRBV7-2 and TRBJ2-3, with D possibly matching TRBD2 (7 bases). The CDR3 is 17 residues long. V lost 1 base and J lost 0, with 14 bases in between. Germline CDR1 and CDR2: SGHTA and FQGNSA. The CDR3 sequence: CASSLDVAGASTDTQYF. CDR3 coding DNA: TGTGCCAGCAGCTTAGATGTGGCGGGGGCTAGCACAGATACGCAGTATTTT.

V gene TRBV7-8 combines with J gene TRBJ1-4; no clear D gene. This CDR3 region has 17 residues. Germline CDR1 and CDR2: SGHVS and FQNEAQ. Deletions cut 2 bases from V and 0 bases from J, with 13 bases between. The CDR3 sequence is CASSLINLGATNEKLFF. CDR3 bases: TGTGCCAGCAGCTTAATTAACCTCGGTGCAACTAATGAAAAACTGTTTTTT.

Only a few counts were recorded for this clonotype. The chain links TRBV4-1 to TRBJ1-4; no clear D gene. The CDR3 has 14 amino acids. Germline lookup yields CDR1 MGHRA and CDR2 YSYEKL. V was pared by 4 bases and J by 14 bases, with 20 bases between. DNA for the CDR3: TGCGCCAGCAGCCCTCACCCGCGGCGCCAGCAGCTGTTTTTT. It is translated as CASSPHPRRQQLFF.

The rearrangement uses TRBV19 and TRBJ1-2, with D possibly TRBD1 on 6 matching bases. This CDR3 region has 14 residues. V was shortened by 1 base and J by 8 bases, with 14 bases between the two germline ends. In germline, CDR1 is LNHDA, CDR2 SQIVND (reference sequence). The CDR3 bases are TGTGCCAGTAGTATAGCCGGTCGCGGGGGCGGCTACACCTTC. Residues: CASSIAGRGGGYTF.

This clonotype was found a few times. The chain couples TRBV13 to TRBJ2-7, with unresolved D. Germline CDR1 PRHDT, CDR2 FYEKMQ (reference sequence). The germline V and J ends were trimmed by 5 bases and 0 bases, with 11 bases remaining between them. The CDR3 consists of 14 residues. The CDR3 is CASSPMGSSYEQYF. DNA of the CDR3: TGTGCCAGCAGCCCAATGGGCAGCTCCTACGAGCAGTACTTC.

This clonotype was counted between two and nine times. V gene TRBV10-3 combines with J gene TRBJ1-5, with TRBD1 identical over 7 bases. Germline V lookup: CDR1 ENHRY, CDR2 SYGVKD. This CDR3 has 13 residues. V shed 4 bases, J shed 4 bases, and the junction held 1 base outside the gene matches. CDR3 sequence reads: CAISVGQNQPQHF. The CDR3 DNA reads TGTGCCATCAGTGTGGGACAGAATCAGCCCCAGCATTTT.

V usage is TRBV20-1 and J usage is TRBJ2-3; 9 bases are shared with TRBD1. Trimming took 6 bases from V and 5 from J; bases not matched to a gene: 6. This CDR3 comprises 13 residues. The germline V gene has CDR1 DFQATT and CDR2 SNEGSKA (reference sequence). This CDR3 is CSAEQGAGDTQYF. The CDR3 DNA reads TGCAGTGCGGAACAGGGGGCGGGAGATACGCAGTATTTT.

This clonotype was detected only a few times. V is TRBV27 and J is TRBJ2-7; weak D call: TRBD1 (6 bases). The germline V and J ends were trimmed by 5 bases and 2 bases, with 10 bases remaining between them. The CDR3 is 13 residues long. Germline CDR1 MNHEY, CDR2 SMNVEV (reference sequence). The CDR3, as DNA: TGTGCCAGCAGTCACGGACAGACCTACGAGCAGTACTTC. Amino acid sequence: CASSHGQTYEQYF.

This clonotype was recorded at least ten times. The rearrangement links TRBV12-5 to TRBJ1-1; 7 nucleotides agree with TRBD1. Germline CDR1 is LGHNT and CDR2 is FRNRAP. The junction had 2 bases not matched to a gene; V was cut back by 4 bases and J by 0 bases. The CDR3 loop spans 14 amino acids. CDR3 nucleotides: TGTGCTAGTGGTTACGGGACAGTGAACACTGAAGCTTTCTTT. Its protein is CASGYGTVNTEAFF.

The V gene is TRBV5-8, the J gene TRBJ2-5; tentative D call: TRBD2 (5 bases). The CDR3 totals 14 residues. The germline V gene encodes CDR1 SGHTS and CDR2 YDEGEE. With 0 bases removed from V and 7 bases from J, the gap between germline ends came to 13 bases. CDR3 DNA: TGTGCCAGCAGCTTGGGACTAAGGAAAGGGACCCAGTACTTC. This gives the protein CASSLGLRKGTQYF. The complete variable domain, with remaining parts taken from reference TRBV5-8 and TRBJ2-5, reads EAGVTQSPTHLIKTRGQQATLRCSPISGHTSVYWYQQALGLGLQFLLWYDEGEERNRGNFPPRFSGRQFPNYSSELNVNALELEDSALYLCASSLGLRKGTQYFGPGTRLLVL.

The CDR3 is CASSVRGGTTDTQYF. The CDR3 DNA sequence: TGTGCCAGCAGCGTGCGCGGGGGGACCACAGATACGCAGTATTTT. This rearrangement joins TRBV9 to TRBJ2-3; TRBD2 aligns across 8 bases. Germline trimming cut 2 bases from V and 2 bases from J; bases unmatched to any gene: 4. CDR1 SGDLS and CDR2 YYNGEE come from the germline V gene. The CDR3 is 15 amino acids.

The chain's CDR3 is CASSLLGLRGRSPLHF. The DNA for the CDR3 is TGTGCCAGCAGTTTATTAGGTTTGAGGGGAAGGTCACCCCTCCACTTT. The chain employs TRBV28 and TRBJ1-6, with D possibly being TRBD1 (5 bases). The CDR3 runs to 16 residues. The germline V gene encodes CDR1 MDHEN and CDR2 SYDVKM. V shed 1 base and J shed 10 bases, with 17 bases lying between them. The full variable domain, rest sourced from reference TRBV28 and TRBJ1-6, is DVKVTQSSRYLVKRTGEKVFLECVQDMDHENMFWYRQDPGLGLRLIYFSYDVKMKEKGDIPEGYSVSREKKERFSLILESASTNQTSMYLCASSLLGLRGRSPLHFGNGTRLTVT.

DNA of the CDR3: TGCAGCGTCCCAGCTAAGACAGGGGAAAGTACTGAAGCTTTCTTT. Protein sequence: CSVPAKTGESTEAFF. The rearrangement links TRBV29-1 to TRBJ1-1; TRBD1 agrees at 8 bases. Germline CDR1 SQVTM, CDR2 ANQGSEA. V gave up 6 bases and J gave up 5 bases; unmatched junction bases: 14. This CDR3 spans 15 amino acids.

The rearrangement uses TRBV27 and TRBJ2-7; D is unclear. The CDR3 length is 13 residues. V was cut by 3 bases and J by 1 base, with 7 bases left in between. CDR1 and CDR2 (germline): MNHEY, SMNVEV (reference sequence). The CDR3 loop is CASSFSRSYEQYF. CDR3 in DNA: TGTGCCAGCAGTTTTAGTAGGTCCTACGAGCAGTACTTC.